The source of this T cell receptor beta chain is a study of blood T cell repertoires in COVID-19 (TCRdb year 2020). The study in broad terms: The collaborator samples originated in the United States, Italy and Spain and spanned the acute and convalescent phases of COVID-19. The repertoires were released in a freely available public database intended as a resource for research on the immune response to SARS-CoV-2. The samples were drawn from two sources: the first 160 participants of the ongoing ImmuneRACE study, and 1,254 subjects contributed by 6 global collaborators. HLA class I and class II types, where available, came from metadata supplied by the sample provider rather than from assay-based typing. Subjects who had been exposed to COVID-19, were actively infected with it, or had recovered from it provided the deeply sampled blood TCRbeta repertoires that made up the dataset. The prospective study material was composed of cDNA or gDNA derived from T cells, B-cell-depleted T cells, or PBMCs. Sample metadata almost always included a de-identified subject ID, COVID-19 status, age in years and sex.

In Seattle, one collaborating source enrolled patients while the infection was active and tracked those patients longitudinally over the course of disease. Each collaborating institution followed its own protocols to collect whole blood in K2EDTA tubes. For TCRbeta analysis, collaborator samples were shipped as frozen whole blood, as isolated PBMCs, or as DNA extracted from either sample type. About this clone: Its binding antigen is unknown. Base quality data are lacking; no much larger clone is found one base away.

CDR1 WNHNN and CDR2 SYGVQD were looked up in the germline V gene (reference sequence). From cysteine to phenylalanine, the CDR3 is 16 amino acids long. The DNA shown is the 48-base CDR3, in frame from base 1. V is trimmed back by 0 bases and J by 4 bases, and the junction contains 6 bases that no gene match accounts for. The paper as a whole reports these results and caveats: Clinical and demographic metadata were provided uncurated, with the amount varying by source and participant.

The immunoSEQ Assay, a bias-controlled multiplex PCR, was used to amplify TCRbeta CDR3 regions from genomic DNA. For the original study's pipeline: The number of nucleated cells in each sample was estimated from the amplification of reference gene primers within the assay. Sequence reads were collapsed and filtered to measure the absolute abundance of every unique TCRbeta CDR3 rearrangement. For each sample, productive Simpson clonality was calculated as the square root of Simpson's diversity index over productive rearrangements. TCRdb provides this immuneACCESS table in a form limited to in-frame rearrangements. Some clones are lacking; in checked studies, under half of them reflect an unresolved V gene, and why the rest are absent is not known. V, J and clone size were drawn from that table, and D and trimming were deduced from the DNA. The sample records fewer than 250,000 clones, 70% to 90% of which are singletons. Clones ranked in the top ten supply roughly 0.91% of the sample.

This TCR came from a man aged 60 to 69 with COVID-19, enrolled during active disease. This receptor chain uses TRBV10-1 and TRBJ2-3; 8 bases in between match TRBD2. The specimen sequenced was peripheral blood. The CDR3 corresponds to CASSESPAGAADTQYF. The sequenced DNA is TGCGCCAGCAGTGAGTCCCCAGCGGGAGCCGCAGATACGCAGTATTTT.